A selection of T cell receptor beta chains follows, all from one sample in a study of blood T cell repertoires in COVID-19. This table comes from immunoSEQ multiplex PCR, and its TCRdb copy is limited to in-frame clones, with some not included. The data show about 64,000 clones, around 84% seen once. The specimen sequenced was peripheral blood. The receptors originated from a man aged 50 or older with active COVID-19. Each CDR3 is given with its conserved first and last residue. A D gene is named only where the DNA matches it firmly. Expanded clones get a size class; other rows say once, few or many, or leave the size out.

CDR3 DNA: TGCGCCAGCAGCTTGGTAGCGGGGAGAGAGACCCAGTACTTC
CDR3 protein: CASSLVAGRETQYF
D gene: TRBD2
clone size: .
J gene: TRBJ2-5
V gene: TRBV5-1

CDR3 DNA: TGTGCCAGCACCCCCAGGGGGCGGGGACGGGCAGATACGCAGTATTTT
CDR3 protein: CASTPRGRGRADTQYF
D gene: TRBD1
clone size: few
J gene: TRBJ2-3
V gene: TRBV7-9

CDR3 DNA: TGTGCCAGCAGCTGGGACAGGGAGTGGAGTGGCTACACCTTC
CDR3 protein: CASSWDREWSGYTF
D gene: TRBD1
clone size: .
J gene: TRBJ1-2
V gene: TRBV5-4

CDR3 DNA: TGCGCCAGCAGCCTCCCTTCTGGGGGGGGGACCGGGGAGCTGTTTTTT
CDR3 protein: CASSLPSGGGTGELFF
D gene: TRBD2
clone size: .
J gene: TRBJ2-2
V gene: TRBV4-1

CDR3 DNA: TGTGCCAGTAGCGCTCGACGGGATAGCACAGATACGCAGTATTTT
CDR3 protein: CASSARRDSTDTQYF
D gene: .
clone size: .
J gene: TRBJ2-3
V gene: TRBV19

CDR3 DNA: TGTGCCAGCAGCCACCGGACACGGGAGCAGTACTTC
CDR3 protein: CASSHRTREQYF
D gene: .
clone size: .
J gene: TRBJ2-7
V gene: TRBV5-4

CDR3 DNA: TGTGCCAGCAGCTCACTAGGGTTTAGCTATGGCTACACCTTC
CDR3 protein: CASSSLGFSYGYTF
D gene: .
clone size: .
J gene: TRBJ1-2
V gene: TRBV5-6

CDR3 DNA: TGTGCCAGCAGCCAGACTAGCGGGGATCAGTACGAGCAGTACTTC
CDR3 protein: CASSQTSGDQYEQYF
D gene: TRBD2
clone size: .
J gene: TRBJ2-7
V gene: TRBV6-5

CDR3 DNA: TGTGCCAGCAGATATGGCCCTGACAGGGGACACGAGCAGTACTTC
CDR3 protein: CASRYGPDRGHEQYF
D gene: TRBD1
clone size: .
J gene: TRBJ2-7
V gene: TRBV28

CDR3 DNA: TGTGCCAGCAGCTTAGGAGAGAACACTGAAGCTTTCTTT
CDR3 protein: CASSLGENTEAFF
D gene: .
clone size: .
J gene: TRBJ1-1
V gene: TRBV7-7

CDR3 DNA: TGTGCCAGCAGTTTCGGGACAGGCGAAGCCAAAAACATTCAGTACTTC
CDR3 protein: CASSFGTGEAKNIQYF
D gene: TRBD1
clone size: .
J gene: TRBJ2-4
V gene: TRBV6-5

CDR3 DNA: TGTGCCTGGAGGAGGGTAGCGGGGCAACCAGATACGCAGTATTTT
CDR3 protein: CAWRRVAGQPDTQYF
D gene: TRBD2
clone size: .
J gene: TRBJ2-3
V gene: TRBV30

CDR3 DNA: TGTGCCACCAGCAGCGGGGACAGGGGGAATTCACCCCTCCACTTT
CDR3 protein: CATSSGDRGNSPLHF
D gene: TRBD1
clone size: few
J gene: TRBJ1-6
V gene: TRBV15

CDR3 DNA: TGCGCCAGCAGCCAAGTTGATATGGGACTAGCGGCCTACAATGAGCAGTTCTTC
CDR3 protein: CASSQVDMGLAAYNEQFF
D gene: TRBD2
clone size: .
J gene: TRBJ2-1
V gene: TRBV4-1

CDR3 DNA: TGCGCCAGCAGCCGAGCGAGCCGGGACAGGGTCACCGGGGAGCTGTTTTTT
CDR3 protein: CASSRASRDRVTGELFF
D gene: TRBD1
clone size: .
J gene: TRBJ2-2
V gene: TRBV4-3

CDR3 DNA: TGTGCCAGCAGCCTACCAGGGGGTACTGGAAATGGCTACACCTTC
CDR3 protein: CASSLPGGTGNGYTF
D gene: TRBD1
clone size: once
J gene: TRBJ1-2
V gene: TRBV5-4

CDR3 DNA: TGTGCCAGCAGCTTAGCCAAGAGCGGGGGGGCCCACACCGGGGAGCTGTTTTTT
CDR3 protein: CASSLAKSGGAHTGELFF
D gene: TRBD2
clone size: once
J gene: TRBJ2-2
V gene: TRBV11-2

CDR3 DNA: TGTGCCAGTAGTACGCGACAGGGGGCGATGGGGGAAGAGCAGTACTTC
CDR3 protein: CASSTRQGAMGEEQYF
D gene: TRBD1
clone size: .
J gene: TRBJ2-7
V gene: TRBV19

CDR3 DNA: TGTGCCAGTAGTATAGATCCGGGTAGGGAGACCCAGTACTTC
CDR3 protein: CASSIDPGRETQYF
D gene: .
clone size: .
J gene: TRBJ2-5
V gene: TRBV19

CDR3 DNA: TGTGCCACCAGTGATTTCTCGCTAGCGGGAGGACGAGAGCAGTTCTTC
CDR3 protein: CATSDFSLAGGREQFF
D gene: TRBD2
clone size: once
J gene: TRBJ2-1
V gene: TRBV24-1

CDR3 DNA: TGTGCCAGCAGCCCGAGACAGGGGGCGGACTATGGCTACACCTTC
CDR3 protein: CASSPRQGADYGYTF
D gene: TRBD1
clone size: .
J gene: TRBJ1-2
V gene: TRBV7-3

CDR3 DNA: TGTGCCAGCAGCGTTACCGGGACTCCCGATTACTACAATGAGCAGTTCTTC
CDR3 protein: CASSVTGTPDYYNEQFF
D gene: .
clone size: .
J gene: TRBJ2-1
V gene: TRBV9

CDR3 DNA: TGTGCCAGCAGCGTAGTAGACAGGGCCCCTGAAGCTTTCTTT
CDR3 protein: CASSVVDRAPEAFF
D gene: TRBD1
clone size: .
J gene: TRBJ1-1
V gene: TRBV9

CDR3 DNA: TGTGCCAGCAGCTCCTCGGGGACTCAGAACACCGGGGAGCTGTTTTTT
CDR3 protein: CASSSSGTQNTGELFF
D gene: .
clone size: few
J gene: TRBJ2-2
V gene: TRBV7-3

CDR3 DNA: TGTGCCAGCAGACGATCCGGGACAGCACTTTTGAACACTGAAGCTTTCTTT
CDR3 protein: CASRRSGTALLNTEAFF
D gene: TRBD1
clone size: .
J gene: TRBJ1-1
V gene: TRBV6-6

CDR3 DNA: TGTGCCACCAGCGGATCTGACAGGGGGCATGTTTTTTCGTATCAGCCCCAGCATTTT
CDR3 protein: CATSGSDRGHVFSYQPQHF
D gene: TRBD1
clone size: .
J gene: TRBJ1-5
V gene: TRBV15

CDR3 DNA: TGTGCTAGTGGTTCAAGGAGCTCCTACGAGCAGTACTTC
CDR3 protein: CASGSRSSYEQYF
D gene: .
clone size: .
J gene: TRBJ2-7
V gene: TRBV12-5

CDR3 DNA: TGTGCCAGCAGTTCCCCCGGGACAGGGGAGAGCAATGAGCAGTTCTTC
CDR3 protein: CASSSPGTGESNEQFF
D gene: TRBD1
clone size: .
J gene: TRBJ2-1
V gene: TRBV6-6

CDR3 DNA: TGTGCCAGCAGCCAAGGGGGACTAGCGGCCTACGAGCAGTACTTC
CDR3 protein: CASSQGGLAAYEQYF
D gene: TRBD2
clone size: .
J gene: TRBJ2-7
V gene: TRBV3-1/TRBV3-2

CDR3 DNA: TGTGCCAGCACCAACGGGAGGGGGAGCACCGGGGAGCTGTTTTTT
CDR3 protein: CASTNGRGSTGELFF
D gene: TRBD2
clone size: .
J gene: TRBJ2-2
V gene: TRBV5-6

CDR3 DNA: TGTGCCAGCAGCTTAGGGCTAGCGGGGAGCTCTGGGGCCAACGTCCTGACTTTC
CDR3 protein: CASSLGLAGSSGANVLTF
D gene: TRBD2
clone size: once
J gene: TRBJ2-6
V gene: TRBV7-3

CDR3 DNA: TGCGCCAGCAGCTTGGGAGGGCCGAGGGTCGGTCCTACCTACGAGCAGTACTTC
CDR3 protein: CASSLGGPRVGPTYEQYF
D gene: .
clone size: .
J gene: TRBJ2-7
V gene: TRBV5-1

CDR3 DNA: TGTGCCTGGAGTGTAGGCCCTAGACATGAGCAGTTCTTC
CDR3 protein: CAWSVGPRHEQFF
D gene: .
clone size: .
J gene: TRBJ2-1
V gene: TRBV30

CDR3 DNA: TGTGCCAGCTCACCACCGAGTTACAATGAGCAGTTCTTC
CDR3 protein: CASSPPSYNEQFF
D gene: .
clone size: .
J gene: TRBJ2-1
V gene: TRBV18

CDR3 DNA: TGTGCCACTCGACAGGGAGGCACTGAAGCTTTCTTT
CDR3 protein: CATRQGGTEAFF
D gene: TRBD1
clone size: .
J gene: TRBJ1-1
V gene: TRBV6-5

CDR3 DNA: TGTGCCAGCAGTTTCACGTCGGACAGGGGTAATTCACCCCTCCACTTT
CDR3 protein: CASSFTSDRGNSPLHF
D gene: TRBD1
clone size: .
J gene: TRBJ1-6
V gene: TRBV7-2

CDR3 DNA: TGTGCCAGCAGCTTGAAACAGGGGACAGAAGAGTTGGGACACCGGGGAGCTGTTTTT
CDR3 protein: CASSLKQGTEELGHRGAVF
D gene: TRBD1
clone size: .
J gene: TRBJ2-2
V gene: TRBV5-6

CDR3 DNA: TGTGCCAGCAGCCCGGGACTAGCGGGACCGCAAGAGACCCAGTACTTC
CDR3 protein: CASSPGLAGPQETQYF
D gene: TRBD2
clone size: .
J gene: TRBJ2-5
V gene: TRBV11-2

CDR3 DNA: TGTGCCAGCAGCCAAGAGCTAGCGGGAGGTGAGCAGTTCTTC
CDR3 protein: CASSQELAGGEQFF
D gene: TRBD2
clone size: .
J gene: TRBJ2-1
V gene: TRBV4-2

CDR3 DNA: TGCGCCAGCAGCCAAGACAGGCAAAATTCACCCCTCCACTTT
CDR3 protein: CASSQDRQNSPLHF
D gene: .
clone size: few
J gene: TRBJ1-6
V gene: TRBV4-1

CDR3 DNA: TGTGCCAGTTCAAGCTCCCTAGGGACCCAGTACTTC
CDR3 protein: CASSSSLGTQYF
D gene: .
clone size: .
J gene: TRBJ2-5
V gene: TRBV19

CDR3 DNA: TGTGCCAGCAGTCCCGGGACTAGCGTAGCCTACGAGCAGTACTTC
CDR3 protein: CASSPGTSVAYEQYF
D gene: TRBD2
clone size: .
J gene: TRBJ2-7
V gene: TRBV2

CDR3 DNA: TGTGCCAGCAGCTTAAGCCAATCCGGGTACTATGGCTACACCTTC
CDR3 protein: CASSLSQSGYYGYTF
D gene: .
clone size: .
J gene: TRBJ1-2
V gene: TRBV7-6

CDR3 DNA: TGTGCTAGCAGCCCAATCTCGGGGGTGACGGTAAACACCGGGGAGCTGTTTTTT
CDR3 protein: CASSPISGVTVNTGELFF
D gene: .
clone size: .
J gene: TRBJ2-2
V gene: TRBV7-7

CDR3 DNA: TGTGCCAGCAGCCCCGATCTCGGTGAGCAGTTCTTC
CDR3 protein: CASSPDLGEQFF
D gene: .
clone size: .
J gene: TRBJ2-1
V gene: TRBV9

CDR3 DNA: TGTGCCAGCAGCAAAGGCAGGACAGGGGGCATTTGGGACTATGGCTACACCTTC
CDR3 protein: CASSKGRTGGIWDYGYTF
D gene: .
clone size: .
J gene: TRBJ1-2
V gene: TRBV21-1

CDR3 DNA: TGTGCCAGCAGCAGGGAGGGAGGGGGCTATGGCTACACCTTC
CDR3 protein: CASSREGGGYGYTF
D gene: .
clone size: .
J gene: TRBJ1-2
V gene: TRBV9

CDR3 DNA: TGTGCCAGCAGCTTAAGAGGGACCGGGGAGCTGTTTTTT
CDR3 protein: CASSLRGTGELFF
D gene: .
clone size: .
J gene: TRBJ2-2
V gene: TRBV7-9